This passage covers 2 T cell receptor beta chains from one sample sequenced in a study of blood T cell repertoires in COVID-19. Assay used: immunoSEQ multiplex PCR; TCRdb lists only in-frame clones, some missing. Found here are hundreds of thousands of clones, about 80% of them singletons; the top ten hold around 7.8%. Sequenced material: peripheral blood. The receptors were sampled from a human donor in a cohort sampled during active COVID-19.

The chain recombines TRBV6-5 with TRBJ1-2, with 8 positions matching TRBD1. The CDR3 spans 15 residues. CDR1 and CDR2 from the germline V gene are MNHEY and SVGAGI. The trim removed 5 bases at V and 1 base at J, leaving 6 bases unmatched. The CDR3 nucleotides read TGTGCCAGCAGTCGTACGGACAGGGATAACTATGGCTACACCTTC. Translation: CASSRTDRDNYGYTF.

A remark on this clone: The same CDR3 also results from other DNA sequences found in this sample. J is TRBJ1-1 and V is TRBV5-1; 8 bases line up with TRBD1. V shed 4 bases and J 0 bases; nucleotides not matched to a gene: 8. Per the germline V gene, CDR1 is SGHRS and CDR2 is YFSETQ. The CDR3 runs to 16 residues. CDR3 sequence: CASSDGQGGMNTEAFF. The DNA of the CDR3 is TGCGCCAGCAGCGATGGACAGGGAGGGATGAACACTGAAGCTTTCTTT.